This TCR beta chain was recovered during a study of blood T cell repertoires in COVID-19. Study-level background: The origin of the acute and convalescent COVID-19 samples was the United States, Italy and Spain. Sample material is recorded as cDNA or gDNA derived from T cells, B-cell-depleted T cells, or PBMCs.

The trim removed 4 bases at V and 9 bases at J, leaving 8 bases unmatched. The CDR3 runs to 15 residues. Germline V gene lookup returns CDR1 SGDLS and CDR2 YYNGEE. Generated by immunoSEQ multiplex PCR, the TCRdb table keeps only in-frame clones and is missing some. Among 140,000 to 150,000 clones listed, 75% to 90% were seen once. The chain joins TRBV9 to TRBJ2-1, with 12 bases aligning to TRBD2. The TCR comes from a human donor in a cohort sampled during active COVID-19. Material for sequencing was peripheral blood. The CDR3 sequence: CASSSTSGSVFEQFF. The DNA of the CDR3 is TGTGCCAGCAGCTCGACTAGCGGGAGTGTGTTTGAGCAGTTCTTC.